Following are 14 T cell receptor beta chains from one sample sequenced in a study of human T cells and chemical hapten exposure. A single record per CDR3 protein comes from TCRdb applying MiXCR to the RACE reads. The table shows about 56,000 distinct CDR3 sequences, with 9.3% occurring only once. Described time point: patch test 1, 2 weeks after DPC sensitization. Treatment specified: therapeutic diphenylcyclopropenone sensitization with weekly scalp DPC. The sample in question was whole blood, obtained in connection with sensitization to the hapten diphenylcyclopropenone (DPC). The source is a woman in her thirties or forties with alopecia areata. Some clones in this sample may be carry-over from other donors' samples.

This clonotype showed up many times. This chain uses TRBV29-1 with TRBJ1-1, with D hard to call. CDR3 length: 10 residues. Trimming took 4 bases from V and 8 from J, leaving 8 bases between them. CDR1 is SQVTM, CDR2 ANQGSEA, per germline. CDR3 loop: CSVVGGEAFF. The DNA for the CDR3 is TGCAGCGTTGTGGGCGGGGAAGCTTTCTTT.

This clonotype has ten or more counts. The rearrangement uses TRBV6-2 or TRBV6-3 and TRBJ1-1; D may be TRBD1 (5 bases). CDR3 length: 13 amino acids. V was trimmed by 2 bases and J by 5 bases, leaving 9 bases between them. Germline V gives CDR1 MNHEY, CDR2 SVGEGT. CDR3 protein: CASSYQGFTEAFF. The CDR3 DNA reads as TGTGCCAGCAGTTACCAGGGTTTTACTGAAGCTTTCTTT.

This clonotype was seen repeatedly, ten times or more. This sequence joins TRBV7-8 and TRBJ2-3; 7 bases match TRBD1. From germline, CDR1 is SGHVS and CDR2 FQNEAQ. Germline trimming cut 5 bases from V and 6 bases from J; bases unmatched to any gene: 11. This CDR3 comprises 15 residues. The CDR3 sequence is CASSPAWTGWDTQYF. The DNA of the CDR3 is TGTGCCAGCAGCCCCGCCTGGACAGGTTGGGATACGCAGTATTTT.

This clonotype has ten or more counts. The rearrangement joins TRBV9 to TRBJ2-1; D perhaps matches TRBD2 (6 bases). Looked up from germline, CDR1 is SGDLS and CDR2 is YYNGEE. This CDR3 is 12 amino acids long. The V and J ends lost 4 bases and 6 bases respectively, with 8 bases between them. The CDR3: CASSRSGNEQFF. The CDR3 region has the DNA TGTGCCAGCAGCCGTAGCGGCAATGAGCAGTTCTTC. Looking up the rest from reference TRBV9 and TRBJ2-1 gives the full variable domain: DSGVTQTPKHLITATGQRVTLRCSPRSGDLSVYWYQQSLDQGLQFLIQYYNGEERAKGNILERFSAQQFPDLHSELNLSSLELGDSALYFCASSRSGNEQFFGPGTRLTVL.

The chain joins TRBV9 to TRBJ2-6; D is undetermined. Germline CDR1 reads SGDLS; CDR2 reads YYNGEE. This CDR3 is 17 amino acids long. The germline V and J ends were trimmed by 4 bases and 4 bases, with 18 bases remaining between them. CDR3: CASSSGRPTLGANVLTF. CDR3 bases: TGTGCCAGCAGCTCAGGCAGGCCCACTCTAGGGGCCAACGTCCTGACTTTC.

In its sample, this clonotype ranks as medium-sized (0.01 to 0.1%). The V and J genes are TRBV2 and TRBJ2-4; D is possibly TRBD2 (7 bases). The CDR3 contains 16 residues. The germline V and J ends were trimmed by 5 bases and 2 bases, with 16 bases remaining between them. Germline CDR1 is SNHLY and CDR2 is FYNNEI. CDR3 loop: CASSRDGGQSKNIQYF. DNA of the CDR3: TGTGCCAGCAGTCGTGACGGGGGGCAATCCAAAAACATTCAGTACTTC. Supplemented by reference TRBV2 and TRBJ2-4, the full variable domain reads EPEVTQTPSHQVTQMGQEVILRCVPISNHLYFYWYRQILGQKVEFLVSFYNNEISEKSEIFDDQFSVERPDGSNFTLKIRSTKLEDSAMYFCASSRDGGQSKNIQYFGAGTRLSVL.

This clonotype has ten or more counts. The rearrangement links TRBV5-1 to TRBJ2-1; tentatively, D is TRBD1 (6 bases). The CDR3 has 15 residues. CDR1 and CDR2 from the germline V gene are SGHRS and YFSETQ. Trimming removed 0 bases at V and 6 bases at J, with 13 bases between. The CDR3 DNA reads TGCGCCAGCAGCTTGGACAGAACAGGGACCAATGAGCAGTTCTTC. Translated, it gives CASSLDRTGTNEQFF.

This clonotype was detected many times. The CDR3 DNA reads as TGTGCCAGTAGTAGGTCAACAGACAGTAATCAGCCCCAGCATTTT. Amino acids: CASSRSTDSNQPQHF. V gene TRBV19 combines with J gene TRBJ1-5; possible D gene TRBD1, 5 bases. V shed 4 bases and J shed 4 bases, with 14 bases lying between them. From germline, CDR1 is LNHDA and CDR2 SQIVND (reference sequence). The CDR3 runs 15 residues.

The sample holds many counts of this clonotype. This chain uses TRBV7-9 with TRBJ1-6; weak D call: TRBD1 (5 bases). V lost 5 bases to trimming and J lost 8 bases, with 22 bases between them. This CDR3 comprises 17 residues. Germline lookup yields CDR1 SEHNR and CDR2 FQNEAQ (reference sequence). The CDR3 nucleotides read TGTGCCAGCAGCCGCAGGGCTACGGAGTCTAGAGATTCACCCCTCCACTTT. This sequence encodes CASSRRATESRDSPLHF.

This clonotype showed up many times. The CDR3 sequence is CASSSIGDTQYF. The CDR3 DNA sequence: TGTGCCAGCAGCTCCATTGGGGATACGCAGTATTTT. The chain couples TRBV11-1 to TRBJ2-3; D gene uncertain. V was cut by 4 bases and J by 6 bases, with 8 bases left in between. The germline gives CDR1 SGHAT, CDR2 FQDESV (reference sequence). This CDR3 region has 12 residues.

This clonotype was seen ten or more times. The J gene is TRBJ2-1, the V gene TRBV5-1, with D perhaps TRBD1 or TRBD2 (5 bases each). V shed 7 bases and J shed 5 bases, with 13 bases lying between them. Germline assignment: CDR1 SGHRS and CDR2 YFSETQ. The CDR3 totals 13 residues. CDR3 residues: CASFEGLNNEQFF. The CDR3 nucleotides read TGCGCCAGCTTCGAGGGGCTGAACAATGAGCAGTTCTTC.

This clonotype has a count of ten or more. The chain couples TRBV5-1 to TRBJ2-7, with 7 positions matching TRBD2. The CDR3 sequence is 13 residues long. Germline V CDR1 and CDR2: SGHRS, YFSETQ. V was clipped by 4 bases and J by 4 bases; unmatched bases: 5. Here the CDR3 DNA reads TGCGCCAGCAGCCCTTCGGGAGGTTACGAGCAGTACTTC. This codes for CASSPSGGYEQYF.

This clonotype was observed at least ten times. The CDR3 is CASSMSGRPFQGYEQYF. CDR3 DNA: TGTGCCAGTAGTATGAGTGGCAGACCATTTCAGGGATACGAGCAGTACTTC. J is TRBJ2-7 and V is TRBV19; maybe TRBD1 (5 bases). The germline gives CDR1 LNHDA, CDR2 SQIVND (reference sequence). Between the trimmed V and J ends, which lost 3 bases and 4 bases, there was a span of 22 bases. This CDR3 contains 17 residues.

In this sample, this clonotype turned up a few times. This chain links TRBV6-6 with TRBJ2-3; D is perhaps TRBD1 (5 bases). Trimming took 4 bases from V and 3 from J, leaving 17 bases between them. This CDR3 has 16 residues. In germline, CDR1 is MNHNY, CDR2 SVGAGI (reference sequence). As DNA, the CDR3 is TGTGCCAGCAGTTGGGTTTCGCGACAGCAAACAGATACGCAGTATTTT. This gives the protein CASSWVSRQQTDTQYF.